One T cell receptor (beta chain) is described in this entry. Only a few counts were recorded for this clonotype. Its antigen is currently not known. No much larger clone is present one base from it, and per-base qualities are unavailable. Ficoll-Paque density gradient centrifugation was the method used to isolate PBMCs. The CDR3 spans 16 residues, from the cysteine through the phenylalanine. Just the 48-base CDR3 DNA is kept, in frame starting at base 1. V and J are trimmed by 5 bases and 5 bases, and the gene matches miss 14 bases of the junction. The sample was run on an Illumina NovaSeq 6000. cDNA libraries for TCRalpha and TCRbeta were prepared by 5'RACE using constant-segment primers, with sample barcodes and unique molecular identifiers added. RNA was extracted from every sample with Trizol reagent. Library amplification was performed in two PCR steps, and a second sample barcode and Illumina TruSeq adapters were introduced in the second step. The libraries were sequenced on an Illumina NovaSeq using 2 x 150 bp paired-end reads. Turning to the authors' computational methods: With migec v1.2.7, reads were demultiplexed and then collapsed into UMI-guided consensus sequences. Using mixcr v2.1.11, the UMI consensuses were aligned to TRA and TRB V and J templates and assembled into clonotypes. Clonotypes were classified as expanded or contracted when called significant by both edgeR and NoisET, with noise models trained on biological replicates. edgeR calls used a false discovery rate-adjusted p below 0.01 and a log2 fold-change threshold of 1. As an exploratory analysis of dynamics, PCA with hierarchical clustering was applied to max-normalized trajectories of the 1000 most abundant clonotypes. Separately sequenced CD4+ and CD8+ repertoires were used to assign a CD4 or CD8 phenotype to each responding clone. Using fastp at Q25 and MiXCR, TCRdb reprocessed the public reads and kept productive beta chains. Every entry covers one CDR3 protein and lists the most common genes and DNA from its rows. The V and J calls, along with clone size, are taken from TCRdb and not from the paper's own processing. Across this sample there are 300,000 or so distinct CDR3 sequences, with about 15% seen only once. The top ten clones comprise approximately 23% of the sample.

This sample is part of a study of T-cell memory formation after mild COVID-19 (dated by TCRdb to the early 2020s). With respect to the entire study: Most TCR sequence clusters were specific to one of the two donors. In a couple of donors, T-cell clones that expanded and contracted after mild COVID-19 were tracked by sequencing TCRalpha and TCRbeta repertoires over time. The cohort was made up of two young adult volunteers, one female and one male, who were previously healthy.

The investigation overall reported the following: Some responding clones were detected in pre-infection memory, suggesting pre-existing cross-reactive memory T cells joined the SARS-CoV-2 response. Balanced CD4/CD8 phenotypes were observed for clones contracting from day 15 to 85, whereas a bias towards CD4+ was observed for a second wave of clones expanding from day 15 to 37. Only two mild cases were covered in the study, and larger cohorts including severe cases with pre-infection samples were considered necessary. Whether the second-wave clones peaking on day 37 were SARS-CoV-2 specific was not confirmed. Contracting CD4+ clones were located mainly in the CM and EM memory subsets, whereas CD8+ clones were found to be enriched in EMRA.

In this chain, TRBV12-3 or TRBV12-4 is recombined with TRBJ1-1, and 7 junction bases match TRBD1. The source of this sequence is a man aged 18 to 30 who had mild COVID-19 (a few samples of this study predate the infection). The sample titles of this study are shuffled in the database, so cell type and time point are left out; the donor was told from shared clones. The sequencing input was PBMCs or a T cell subset sorted from them (not recorded which). The bases read TGTGCCAGCAGTCCCCGATGGAGACAGGGCGATACTGAAGCTTTCTTT. Its translation reads: CASSPRWRQGDTEAFF.